This T cell receptor (beta chain) was obtained from a study of blood T cell repertoires in COVID-19. As for the study in general: Sites across the United States, Italy and Spain contributed samples from acute and convalescent COVID-19. The cDNA or gDNA used as material had been derived from T cells, B-cell-depleted T cells, or PBMCs.

This CDR3 has 15 residues. Germline CDR1 SNHLY, CDR2 FYNNEI. With V trimmed by 5 bases and J by 0 bases, 4 bases remained unmatched. As originally analysed: The authors estimated nucleated cell counts from reference gene primer amplification. Using immunoSEQ multiplex PCR, the repertoire was profiled, and TCRdb retains in-frame clones only, with some absent. D and trimming were read from the DNA, whereas the V and J calls and clone size are those reported in that table. The sample contains more than 100,000 clones, roughly nine tenths of which appear only once. The receptor's source is a man aged 50 to 59 in a cohort sampled during active COVID-19. The chain is built from TRBV2 and TRBJ1-3; 7 nucleotides agree with TRBD1. Source material: peripheral blood. CDR3 loop: CASSPRTGSGNTIYF. CDR3 coding DNA: TGTGCCAGCAGTCCTCGGACAGGCTCTGGAAACACCATATATTTT.